Listed here is a single TCR beta chain. The CDR3 covers 13 residues. Germline CDR1 reads DFQATT; CDR2 reads SNEGSKA (reference sequence). Trimming took 4 bases from V and 6 from J, leaving 15 bases between them. The data belong to a study of blood T cells in healthy people across ages. Next came a second PCR, run for about 6 to 12 cycles, which used a sample-barcoded 5' primer along with a J-beta primer mix. TCRdb re-called the 5' RACE reads with MiXCR, one entry per CDR3 protein. This sample carries over 600,000 distinct CDR3 sequences, less than 45% of them seen once, and the ten largest clones take around 32%.

The chain carries TRBV20-1 and TRBJ1-1; D is ambiguous. Sequenced: blood. This sequence originates from an elderly man in good health. CDR3 sequence (DNA): TGCAGTGCTAAATACGGCGGGGTCCCTGAAGCTTTCTTT. Its translation is CSAKYGGVPEAFF.